This T cell receptor beta chain originates from a study of T cell changes during pregnancy in multiple sclerosis. Some clones are missing from TCRdb's copy, which holds only in-frame ones; the method was immunoSEQ multiplex PCR. The repertoire holds tens of thousands of clones, with more than 85% as singletons. The V end lost 0 bases, the J end lost 1 base, and 9 bases lay between the germline ends. This CDR3 is built from 15 residues. Germline V gene data show CDR1 as LNHDA and CDR2 as SQIVND (reference sequence). Sample: CD8+ T cells from peripheral blood mononuclear cells, taken in the second trimester of pregnancy. This sequence was found in a female donor with multiple sclerosis, enrolled in a pregnancy study. This rearrangement joins TRBV19 to TRBJ2-5, with D possibly TRBD1 on 6 matching bases. The CDR3 sequence: CASSIDGGFQETQYF. In DNA form, the CDR3 reads TGTGCCAGTAGTATAGATGGGGGCTTCCAAGAGACCCAGTACTTC.